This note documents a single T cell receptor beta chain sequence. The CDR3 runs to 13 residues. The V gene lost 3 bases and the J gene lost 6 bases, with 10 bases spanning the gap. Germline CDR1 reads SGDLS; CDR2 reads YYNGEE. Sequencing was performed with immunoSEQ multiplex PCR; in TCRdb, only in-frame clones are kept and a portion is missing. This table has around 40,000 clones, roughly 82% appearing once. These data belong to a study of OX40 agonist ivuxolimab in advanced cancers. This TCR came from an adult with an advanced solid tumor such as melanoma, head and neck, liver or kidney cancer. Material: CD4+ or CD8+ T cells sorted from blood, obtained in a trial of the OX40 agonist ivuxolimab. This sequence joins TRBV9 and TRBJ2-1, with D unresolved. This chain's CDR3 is CASSAPLLNEQFF. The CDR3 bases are TGTGCCAGCAGCGCGCCCCTCCTCAATGAGCAGTTCTTC.